What follows describes a single T cell receptor beta chain. The antigen is unknown. Trimming cost V 8 bases and J 0 bases; bases outside gene matches: 3. Germline V gene data show CDR1 as SNHLY and CDR2 as FYNNEI. This CDR3 is built from 14 residues. The source of the sample is a study of human T cells and chemical hapten exposure. At the level of the study: Small volume differences among pooled libraries mainly caused per-sample TCR yield variation.

Study-wide points: High-frequency TCRs, those above 1 in 1000, stayed the same after DPC sensitization.

Individual cDNA molecules (in the library) carried attached unique molecular identifiers. TCRdb ran MiXCR on the 5' RACE reads and lists one entry per CDR3 protein. The sample lists around 80,000 distinct CDR3 sequences, approximately 16% occurring once. Total RNA was isolated from whole blood that had not been fractionated. The receptor comes from a female donor in good health. The chain uses TRBV2 and TRBJ2-1, with TRBD2 identical over 8 bases. The CDR3: CASRLASSYNEQFF. The CDR3 region has the DNA TGTGCCAGCCGACTAGCGAGCTCCTACAATGAGCAGTTCTTC. The entire variable domain, with the rest obtained from reference TRBV2 and TRBJ2-1, is as follows: EPEVTQTPSHQVTQMGQEVILRCVPISNHLYFYWYRQILGQKVEFLVSFYNNEISEKSEIFDDQFSVERPDGSNFTLKIRSTKLEDSAMYFCASRLASSYNEQFFGPGTRLTVL.